This TCR beta chain was identified in a study of shared clonotypes between healthy human individuals. Study details: Donor composition was a couple of women and three men, aged 18 to 49. Study-wide results and caveats: Clonotype sharing among donors likely depends on sequencing depth.

Germline CDR1 is SGHTA and CDR2 is FQGTGA. The CDR3 has 19 amino acids. Trimming took 2 bases from V and 5 from J; bases not matched to a gene: 13. Comments on this clone: What it binds is unknown.

The genomic DNA of each subset was split evenly across several immunoSEQ plates. Profiling relied on immunoSEQ multiplex PCR, and the TCRdb table lists in-frame clones only, not all of them. The sample shows approximately 2.3 million clones, just over 90% of them seen only once. The sample taken for sequencing was naive CD4+ T cells from PBMCs. Subset: CD45RA+ positively selected. The J gene is TRBJ2-5, the V gene TRBV7-3, with 14 positions matching TRBD2. This receptor was identified in a man aged 18 to 30 in good health. Some clones in this sample may be carry-over from other donors' samples. As DNA, the CDR3 is TGTGCCAGCAGCTTACACCAACCGGGACTAGCGGGAGTAGGGGAGACCCAGTACTTC. This codes for CASSLHQPGLAGVGETQYF.